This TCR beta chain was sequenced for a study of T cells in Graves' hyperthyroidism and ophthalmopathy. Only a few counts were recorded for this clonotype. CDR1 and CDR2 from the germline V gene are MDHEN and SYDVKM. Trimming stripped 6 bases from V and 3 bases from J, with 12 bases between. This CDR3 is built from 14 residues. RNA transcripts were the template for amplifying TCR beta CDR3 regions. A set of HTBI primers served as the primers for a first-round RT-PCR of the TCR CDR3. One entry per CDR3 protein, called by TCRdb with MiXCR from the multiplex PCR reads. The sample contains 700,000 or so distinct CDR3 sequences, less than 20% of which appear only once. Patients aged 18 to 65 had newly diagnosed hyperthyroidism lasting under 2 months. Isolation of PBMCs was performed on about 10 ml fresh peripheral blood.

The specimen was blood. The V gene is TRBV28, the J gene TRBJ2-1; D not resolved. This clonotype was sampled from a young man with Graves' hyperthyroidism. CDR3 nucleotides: TGTGCCAGCAGCGCTCGACCAAACTACAATGAGCAGTTCTTC. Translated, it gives CASSARPNYNEQFF. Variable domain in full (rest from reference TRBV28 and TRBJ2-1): DVKVTQSSRYLVKRTGEKVFLECVQDMDHENMFWYRQDPGLGLRLIYFSYDVKMKEKGDIPEGYSVSREKKERFSLILESASTNQTSMYLCASSARPNYNEQFFGPGTRLTVL.